The 25 T cell receptor beta chains given below trace back to one sample, sequenced in a study of T cells in Graves' hyperthyroidism and ophthalmopathy (dated 2019 in TCRdb). Library preparation used multiplex PCR. For sequencing, an Illumina HiSeq 2000 was employed. TCR beta CDR3 regions were amplified from RNA transcripts. The first round of RT-PCR for the TCR CDR3 was performed with the HTBI primer set and the Qiagen OneStep RT-PCR kit. TCRdb handled the public reads itself, with Q25 trimming in fastp and clone calling in MiXCR, and kept productive beta chains. Rows with one shared CDR3 protein collapse into an entry with the most common genes and DNA. The sample table records about 570,000 distinct CDR3 sequences; more than 45% of these occur just once. 15% to 20% of the sample goes to the ten largest clones. Sample: peripheral blood or thyroid tissue (not recorded which). The receptors were sampled from an adult woman with Graves' disease, either hyperthyroidism or ophthalmopathy (not recorded which).

This clonotype was recorded only once. The rearrangement links TRBV14 to TRBJ1-1, with a tentative D call TRBD1 (6 bases). V was trimmed by 4 bases and J by 11 bases, leaving 11 bases between them. Germline V gene data show CDR1 as SGHDN and CDR2 as FVKESK. The CDR3 contains 11 residues. CDR3 sequence reads: CASSLGTHAFF. The CDR3 DNA is TGTGCCAGCAGCCTTGGGACACACGCTTTCTTT.

The rearrangement uses TRBV29-1 and TRBJ2-3; TRBD2 matches 10 bases. Germline CDR1 reads SQVTM; CDR2 reads ANQGSEA. The CDR3 has 14 residues. Trimming took 6 bases from V and 3 from J; bases not matched to a gene: 6. CDR3 protein: CSVLAGGLTDTQYF. The CDR3 DNA reads TGCAGCGTCTTAGCGGGAGGATTGACAGATACGCAGTATTTT.

This clonotype has more than one count but fewer than ten. The chain joins TRBV20-1 to TRBJ2-5; the D is unclear. V lost 7 bases and J lost 4, with 16 bases in between. Germline V gene sequence: CDR1 DFQATT, CDR2 SNEGSKA (reference sequence). There are 13 residues in the CDR3. This CDR3 reads CSGGAETGETQYF. CDR3 DNA: TGCAGTGGGGGTGCCGAGACGGGAGAGACCCAGTACTTC.

This clonotype appeared many times. The chain joins TRBV30 to TRBJ1-5; the D gene is possibly TRBD1 (5 bases). This CDR3 contains 15 residues. Germline CDR1 GTSNPN, CDR2 SVGIG (reference sequence). V shed 0 bases and J shed 3 bases, with 12 bases lying between them. CDR3 sequence reads: CAWSVQPGDNQPQHF. In DNA form, the CDR3 reads TGTGCCTGGAGTGTCCAACCGGGGGACAATCAGCCCCAGCATTTT.

The rearrangement uses TRBV28 and TRBJ2-6; no clear D. This CDR3 spans 15 amino acids. Trimming cost V 6 bases and J 0 bases, with 9 bases left between them. The germline CDR1 and CDR2 sequences are MDHEN and SYDVKM. CDR3 sequence reads: CASSTDFSGANVLTF. DNA of the CDR3: TGTGCCAGCAGCACTGACTTCTCTGGGGCCAACGTCCTGACTTTC.

The chain carries TRBV29-1 and TRBJ2-7, with 11 bases aligning to TRBD2. V gave up 3 bases and J gave up 1 base; unmatched junction bases: 2. The CDR3 runs 14 residues. Per the germline V gene, CDR1 is SQVTM and CDR2 is ANQGSEA. CDR3 nucleotide sequence: TGCAGCGTTGAGGCTAGCGGGGGGTCCTACGAGCAGTACTTC. Protein sequence: CSVEASGGSYEQYF.

This clonotype occurred many times. This sequence joins TRBV7-9 and TRBJ1-5; D unclear. Germline V gene lookup returns CDR1 SEHNR and CDR2 FQNEAQ (reference sequence). This CDR3 has 14 residues. V shed 5 bases and J shed 7 bases, with 15 bases lying between them. The CDR3 DNA reads TGTGCCAGCAGCGAAGACCAAGCGTACCAGCCCCAGCATTTT. Amino acids: CASSEDQAYQPQHF.

The V call is TRBV7-9, the J call TRBJ2-7; TRBD2 matches 14 bases. J gave up 7 bases and V 3 bases, and 11 bases lay outside the gene matches. The CDR3 totals 17 residues. The germline CDR1 and CDR2 sequences are SEHNR and FQNEAQ (reference sequence). CDR3 bases: TGTGCCAGCAGCTTCACGGGACTAGCGGGAGTGAAGAGAGAGCAGTACTTC. Its translation is CASSFTGLAGVKREQYF.

V is TRBV7-9 and J is TRBJ2-5; 11 nucleotides match TRBD2. Germline CDR1 and CDR2: SEHNR and FQNEAQ (reference sequence). This CDR3 contains 16 residues. The V gene end was trimmed by 3 bases and the J gene end by 5 bases; junction bases not matched to a gene: 8. The CDR3 DNA is TGTGCCAGCAGCTTGAGGGCTAGCGGGGGGCTCGAGACCCAGTACTTC. It encodes CASSLRASGGLETQYF.

The V call is TRBV29-1, the J call TRBJ1-1; D unclear. CDR3 length: 13 residues. Germline-derived CDR1 and CDR2 are SQVTM and ANQGSEA. Trimming pared 3 bases from V and 1 base from J, leaving 9 bases between. CDR3 loop: CSVESDPNTEAFF. The CDR3 DNA reads TGCAGCGTTGAGTCCGACCCGAACACTGAAGCTTTCTTT.

The chain combines TRBV7-9 with TRBJ1-6, with a tentative D call TRBD1 (5 bases). The V end lost 6 bases, the J end lost 4 bases, and 10 bases lay between the germline ends. In germline, CDR1 is SEHNR, CDR2 FQNEAQ (reference sequence). This CDR3 is built from 14 residues. The CDR3 is CASSPDSYNSPLHF. As DNA, the CDR3 is TGTGCCAGCAGTCCTGACAGTTATAATTCACCCCTCCACTTT.

This clonotype came up a few times. The V gene is TRBV20-1, the J gene TRBJ2-3; no clear D. The V gene lost 5 bases and the J gene lost 6 bases, with 12 bases spanning the gap. The CDR3 totals 12 residues. The germline gives CDR1 DFQATT, CDR2 SNEGSKA (reference sequence). The CDR3 DNA is TGCAGTGCTGGGCCCACCCCGGATACGCAGTATTTT. Translated, it gives CSAGPTPDTQYF.

This clonotype was detected ten times or more. The CDR3 loop is CASSQGGSGSSYF. DNA for the CDR3: TGTGCCAGCAGCCAAGGAGGTAGCGGGAGTTCGTACTTC. The chain uses TRBV14 and TRBJ2-7, with 9 bases lining up with TRBD2. The junction had 7 bases not matched to a gene; V was cut back by 1 base and J by 12 bases. This CDR3 comprises 13 residues. Per the germline V gene, CDR1 is SGHDN and CDR2 is FVKESK.

The chain carries TRBV11-2 and TRBJ2-7; D remains unclear. The CDR3 has 12 residues. Trimming removed 5 bases at V and 4 bases at J, with 9 bases between. CDR1 and CDR2 from the germline V gene are SGHAT and FQNNGV. Here the CDR3 reads CASSPVVYEQYF. The CDR3 DNA follows: TGTGCCAGCAGCCCAGTGGTGTACGAGCAGTACTTC.

In the case of this clonotype: One end of the junction is discordant with germline, which a read error may explain. V and J are TRBV3-1 and TRBJ1-6, with D unclear. The CDR3 length is 14 residues. The germline gives CDR1 LGHDT, CDR2 YNNKEL (reference sequence). The CDR3 DNA reads as TGTGTCAGCAGCCACGCCCGGAATAATTCACCCCTCCACTTT. This encodes CVSSHARNNSPLHF.

This clonotype was observed many times. This chain connects TRBV19 to TRBJ1-1, with D perhaps TRBD1 (5 bases). CDR1 is LNHDA, CDR2 SQIVND, per germline (reference sequence). This CDR3 spans 15 amino acids. With 7 bases removed from V and 3 bases from J, the gap between germline ends came to 18 bases. CDR3 region: CASTPLGQADTEAFF. The CDR3 bases are TGTGCCAGTACCCCTTTGGGGCAGGCCGACACTGAAGCTTTCTTT.

This clonotype was seen repeatedly, ten times or more. The chain uses TRBV7-9 and TRBJ1-5; D possibly corresponds to TRBD1 (5 bases). CDR1 is SEHNR and CDR2 is FQNEAQ in the germline V gene (reference sequence). This CDR3 is built from 13 residues. V was clipped by 10 bases and J by 6 bases, with 16 bases between them. CDR3 region: CATTLGASQPQHF. The CDR3 DNA follows: TGTGCCACCACCCTTGGGGCAAGTCAGCCCCAGCATTTT.

V gene TRBV7-8 combines with J gene TRBJ1-2, with D tentatively TRBD1 (5 bases). Germline lookup yields CDR1 SGHVS and CDR2 FQNEAQ. V shed 5 bases and J shed 2 bases, with 12 bases lying between them. CDR3 size: 14 residues. The CDR3 nucleotides read TGTGCCAGCAGCCCGGGACGAGGGAACTATGGCTACACCTTC. Translation: CASSPGRGNYGYTF. The full variable domain, with the rest looked up from reference TRBV7-8 and TRBJ1-2, is GAGVSQSPRYKVAKRGQDVALRCDPISGHVSLFWYQQALGQGPEFLTYFQNEAQLDKSGLPSDRFFAERPEGSVSTLKIQRTQQEDSAVYLCASSPGRGNYGYTFGSGTRLTVV.

This clonotype has a single count. A much larger clone sits a single nucleotide away, making a read error possible. In DNA form, the CDR3 reads TGTGCCAGCGGCTTATGGGAAGGGGAAGGCGAGACCCAGTACTTC. It specifies CASGLWEGEGETQYF. The chain recombines TRBV7-9 with TRBJ2-5; possibly TRBD1 for D (5 bases). The CDR3 consists of 15 residues. Germline V gives CDR1 SEHNR, CDR2 FQNEAQ (reference sequence).

This clonotype appeared many times. V and J are TRBV5-1 and TRBJ2-7; 9 positions match TRBD1. Germline V gene sequence: CDR1 SGHRS, CDR2 YFSETQ. The CDR3 consists of 15 residues. J was trimmed by 5 bases and V by 2 bases; bases with no gene match: 8. CDR3 sequence reads: CASSFPTGGSNEQYF. For the CDR3, the DNA is TGCGCCAGCAGCTTTCCGACAGGGGGAAGTAACGAGCAGTACTTC.

The chain links TRBV6-6 to TRBJ1-2; D uncertain. CDR1 and CDR2 from the germline V gene are MNHNY and SVGAGI (reference sequence). Trimming removed 7 bases from V and 8 bases from J, with 8 bases in between. CDR3 length: 10 residues. The CDR3 DNA is TGTGCCAGCAAAGGTGGGGGCTACACCTTC. Protein: CASKGGGYTF.

This chain uses TRBV7-9 with TRBJ1-4; weak D call: TRBD1 (5 bases). V shed 5 bases and J shed 8 bases, with 18 bases lying between them. CDR1 is SEHNR, CDR2 FQNEAQ, per germline (reference sequence). The CDR3 runs 15 residues. CDR3 in DNA: TGTGCCAGCAGCCAACTCGCGGGGGGAGGGGAAAAACTGTTTTTT. This encodes CASSQLAGGGEKLFF.

This chain links TRBV29-1 with TRBJ1-1; maybe TRBD1 (6 bases). The CDR3 consists of 11 residues. The ends were cut back, 4 bases at V and 8 bases at J, with 11 bases in the middle. The germline V gene encodes CDR1 SQVTM and CDR2 ANQGSEA. The CDR3 DNA is TGCAGCGTTGCGCAGGGGACCGAAGCTTTCTTT. Translation: CSVAQGTEAFF.

Written as DNA, the CDR3 is TGTGCCAGCAGCGGACGTCGGGTGGGCGAGCAGTACTTC. Encoded protein: CASSGRRVGEQYF. The chain couples TRBV7-9 to TRBJ2-7; D not resolved. Germline CDR1 reads SEHNR; CDR2 reads FQNEAQ (reference sequence). This CDR3 is built from 13 residues. V was pared by 5 bases and J by 6 bases, with 14 bases between.

This clonotype was seen repeatedly, ten times or more. The chain recombines TRBV24-1 with TRBJ2-7; 14 nucleotides line up with TRBD2. Germline CDR1 KGHDR, CDR2 SFDVKD. Losses at the gene ends were 4 bases for V and 4 bases for J; bases not matched to a gene: 14. The CDR3 length is 19 residues. The CDR3 spells CATSDSQEPGLAGVYEQYF. The CDR3 DNA reads as TGTGCCACCAGTGACAGCCAGGAGCCGGGACTAGCGGGAGTTTACGAGCAGTACTTC.